The present TCR beta chain was sequenced within a study of blood T cell repertoires in COVID-19. Study as a whole: The study drew acute and convalescent COVID-19 samples from the United States, Italy and Spain. T cells, B-cell-depleted T cells, or PBMCs supplied cDNA or gDNA.

Original analysis: Amplification with reference gene primers provided the estimates of nucleated cell counts. The data were produced by immunoSEQ multiplex PCR, yet TCRdb's version contains in-frame clones alone and is incomplete. V and J calls and clone size are as listed in that table; D and trimming were resolved from the DNA. Of about 130,000 clones in the sample, approximately 86% were seen once. V was shortened by 6 bases and J by 1 base, with 10 bases between the two germline ends. The CDR3 contains 14 residues. Germline CDR1 is SNHLY and CDR2 is FYNNEI. This clone has a single count. Material for sequencing was peripheral blood. This chain uses TRBV2 with TRBJ2-4; D may be TRBD1 (6 bases). The sequence was obtained from a woman aged 45 to 65 who had recovered from COVID-19. CDR3 region: CASRKDSAKNIQYF. The CDR3, as DNA: TGTGCCAGCAGGAAGGACAGTGCCAAAAACATTCAGTACTTC.